Presented here are 7 T cell receptor beta chains from one specimen sequenced in a study of blood T cell repertoires in COVID-19 (dated by TCRdb to the early 2020s). Receptor libraries were prepared by the immunoSEQ multiplex PCR assay. Imported from immuneACCESS, the table was reduced by TCRdb to in-frame sequences with V and J called. These copies leave out some clones; in studies compared against another copy, an unresolved V gene accounts for under half, and the cause of the remainder is not known. In all, the sample holds around 150,000 clones, and under 90% of those were seen once. About 7.7% of the sample is in the top ten clones. The sequencing input was PBMCs or T cells enriched from blood (not recorded which). The receptors here all came from a man in his forties or fifties who had recovered from COVID-19.

In this sample, this clone turned up a few times. In the same sample, other DNA sequences code for this CDR3. This sequence joins TRBV18 and TRBJ1-3, with TRBD1 matching 7 bases. Trimming at V came to 4 bases and at J to 0 bases, leaving 0 bases not matched to a gene. Germline V lookup: CDR1 KGHSH, CDR2 LQKENI. There are 14 residues in the CDR3. CDR3 nucleotides: TGTGCCAGCTCACGGGACAGCTCTGGAAACACCATATATTTT. Translation: CASSRDSSGNTIYF.

The chain is built from TRBV4-2 and TRBJ1-6; D is ambiguous. Germline lookup yields CDR1 LGHNA and CDR2 YNFKEQ. The germline V and J ends were trimmed by 3 bases and 5 bases, with 14 bases remaining between them. This CDR3 is 16 amino acids long. This chain's CDR3 is CASSQRLGLNNSPLHF. CDR3 DNA sequence: TGTGCCAGCAGCCAGAGGCTCGGACTGAATAATTCACCCCTCCACTTT.

Note on this clone: Germline and junction disagree at one end, which may indicate a read error. V is TRBV6-4 and J is TRBJ2-7; perhaps TRBD2 as D (7 bases). The CDR3 is 12 amino acids. In germline, CDR1 is MRHNA, CDR2 SNTAGT. CDR3 sequence: CASKGGADEQYF. The CDR3 nucleotides read TGTGCAAGCAAGGGGGGGGCTGACGAGCAGTACTTC.

The CDR3 region has the DNA TGTGCCAGCAGCCGCCGGGACAGGGGGCCCGACCTCTCCTATGGCTACACCTTC. Its translation is CASSRRDRGPDLSYGYTF. V gene TRBV14 combines with J gene TRBJ1-2; 12 bases line up with TRBD1. Germline trimming cut 4 bases from V and 4 bases from J; bases unmatched to any gene: 13. The germline CDR1 and CDR2 sequences are SGHDN and FVKESK. The CDR3 is 18 amino acids.

The chain employs TRBV6-5 and TRBJ1-1, with D uncertain. Germline V gene sequence: CDR1 MNHEY, CDR2 SVGAGI. The CDR3 is 13 amino acids. Trimming removed 7 bases from V and 1 base from J, with 10 bases in between. DNA of the CDR3: TGTGCCAGCACTAAGATACGGAACACTGAAGCTTTCTTT. Amino acid sequence: CASTKIRNTEAFF.

The genes are TRBV7-6 and TRBJ2-2; TRBD2 is a possible D gene (7 bases). V gave up 1 base and J gave up 5 bases, with 20 bases separating them. There are 18 residues in the CDR3. Germline-derived CDR1 and CDR2 are SGHVS and FNYEAQ. The CDR3 reads CASSLVSGPGGPTGELFF. The CDR3 DNA follows: TGTGCCAGCAGCTTAGTCTCCGGACCGGGGGGCCCGACCGGGGAGCTGTTTTTT.

The chain carries TRBV29-1 and TRBJ2-7, with D tentatively TRBD2 (5 bases). Germline CDR1 SQVTM, CDR2 ANQGSEA. The CDR3 spans 12 residues. Trimming cost V 6 bases and J 3 bases, with 12 bases left between them. CDR3 sequence reads: CSVGVGLYEQYF. As DNA, the CDR3 is TGCAGCGTCGGGGTTGGGCTCTACGAGCAGTACTTC.